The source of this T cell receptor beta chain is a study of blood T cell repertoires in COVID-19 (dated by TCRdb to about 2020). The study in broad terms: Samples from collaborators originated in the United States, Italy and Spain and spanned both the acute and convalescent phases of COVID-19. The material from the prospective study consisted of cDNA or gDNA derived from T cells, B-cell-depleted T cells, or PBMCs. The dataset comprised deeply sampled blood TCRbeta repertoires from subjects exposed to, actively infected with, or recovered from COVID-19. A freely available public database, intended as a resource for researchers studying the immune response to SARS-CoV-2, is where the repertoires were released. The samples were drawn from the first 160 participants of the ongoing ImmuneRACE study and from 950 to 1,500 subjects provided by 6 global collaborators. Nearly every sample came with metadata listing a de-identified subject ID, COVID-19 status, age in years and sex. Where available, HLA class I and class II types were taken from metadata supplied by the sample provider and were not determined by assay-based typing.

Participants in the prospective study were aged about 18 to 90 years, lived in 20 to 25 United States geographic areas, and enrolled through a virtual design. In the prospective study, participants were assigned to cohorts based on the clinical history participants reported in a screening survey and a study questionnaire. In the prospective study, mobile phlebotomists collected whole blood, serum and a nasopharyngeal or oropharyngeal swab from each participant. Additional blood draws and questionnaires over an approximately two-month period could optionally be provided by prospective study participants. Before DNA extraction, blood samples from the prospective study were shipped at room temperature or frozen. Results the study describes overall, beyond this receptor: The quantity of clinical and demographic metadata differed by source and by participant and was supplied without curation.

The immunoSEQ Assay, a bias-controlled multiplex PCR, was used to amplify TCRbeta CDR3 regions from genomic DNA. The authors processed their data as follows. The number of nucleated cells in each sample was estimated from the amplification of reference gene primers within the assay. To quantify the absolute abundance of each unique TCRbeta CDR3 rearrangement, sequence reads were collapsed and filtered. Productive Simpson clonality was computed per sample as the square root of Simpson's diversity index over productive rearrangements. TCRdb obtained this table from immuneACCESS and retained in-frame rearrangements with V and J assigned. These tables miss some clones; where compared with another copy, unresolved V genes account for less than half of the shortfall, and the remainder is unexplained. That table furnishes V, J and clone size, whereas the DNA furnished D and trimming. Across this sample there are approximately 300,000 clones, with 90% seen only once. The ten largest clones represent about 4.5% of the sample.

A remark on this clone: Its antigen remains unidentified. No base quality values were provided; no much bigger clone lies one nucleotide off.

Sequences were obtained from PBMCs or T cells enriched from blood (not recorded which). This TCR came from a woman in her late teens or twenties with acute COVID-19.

DNA sequence: TGTGCCTGGGGATCTGGGGGGACTCCGGGCCGGGAGACCCAGTACTTC. It translates to CAWGSGGTPGRETQYF. The V and J genes are TRBV30 and TRBJ2-5; TRBD2 is possibly the D segment (6 matching bases). V sheds 5 bases and J sheds 5 bases, leaving 24 bases between their ends. The CDR3 contains 16 residues, cysteine and phenylalanine counted. Only the CDR3 part of the read is kept: 48 bases, read in frame from the first base. CDR1 and CDR2 were assigned from the germline V gene (reference sequence) as GTSNPN and SVGIG.